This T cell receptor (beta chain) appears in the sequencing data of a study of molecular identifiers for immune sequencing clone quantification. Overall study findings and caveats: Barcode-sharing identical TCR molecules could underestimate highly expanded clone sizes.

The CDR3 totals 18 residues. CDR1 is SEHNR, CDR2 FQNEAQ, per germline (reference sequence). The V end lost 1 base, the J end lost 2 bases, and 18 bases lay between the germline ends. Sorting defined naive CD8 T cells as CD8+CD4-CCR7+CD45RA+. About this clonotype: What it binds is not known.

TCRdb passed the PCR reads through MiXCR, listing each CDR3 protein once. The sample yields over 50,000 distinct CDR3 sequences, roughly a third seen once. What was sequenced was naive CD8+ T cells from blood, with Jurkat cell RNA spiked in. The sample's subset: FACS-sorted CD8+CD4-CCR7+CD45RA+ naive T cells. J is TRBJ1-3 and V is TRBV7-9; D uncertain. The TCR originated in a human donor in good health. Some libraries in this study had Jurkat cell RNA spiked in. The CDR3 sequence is CASSLGRLVGGPGNTIYF. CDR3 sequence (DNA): TGTGCCAGCAGCTTAGGTCGGTTGGTCGGCGGCCCTGGAAACACCATATATTTT.